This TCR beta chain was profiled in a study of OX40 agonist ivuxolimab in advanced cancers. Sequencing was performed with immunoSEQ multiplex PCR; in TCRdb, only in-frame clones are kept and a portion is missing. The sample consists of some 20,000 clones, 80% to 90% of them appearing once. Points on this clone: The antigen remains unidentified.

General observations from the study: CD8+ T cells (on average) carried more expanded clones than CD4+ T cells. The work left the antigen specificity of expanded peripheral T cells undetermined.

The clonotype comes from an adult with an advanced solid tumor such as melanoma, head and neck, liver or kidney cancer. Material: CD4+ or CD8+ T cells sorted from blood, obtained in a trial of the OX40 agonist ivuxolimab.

As DNA, the CDR3 is TGTGCCAGCAAGGAGGGGGGACTAAAAGAGACCCAGTACTTC. This translates into CASKEGGLKETQYF. V usage is TRBV13 and J usage is TRBJ2-5; D is possibly TRBD2 (7 bases). The CDR3 sequence is 14 residues long. Germline V gene lookup returns CDR1 PRHDT and CDR2 FYEKMQ (reference sequence). V was cut by 7 bases and J by 3 bases, with 15 bases left in between.